A single sample is the source of the 8 T cell receptor beta chains below, sequenced in a study of blood T cell repertoires in COVID-19. Method: immunoSEQ multiplex PCR; TCRdb's copy keeps in-frame clones and lacks some. The sample includes 150,000 to 200,000 clones, 75% to 85% of them seen just once. Specimen: PBMCs or T cells enriched from blood (not recorded which). The source of these receptors is a woman between 45 and 65 years old with acute COVID-19.

V gene TRBV2 combines with J gene TRBJ1-6; D possibly corresponds to TRBD1 (5 bases). Germline values: CDR1 SNHLY, CDR2 FYNNEI. CDR3 length: 13 amino acids. V gave up 7 bases and J gave up 7 bases, with 11 bases separating them. The CDR3: CASKVRGNSPLHF. In DNA form, the CDR3 reads TGTGCCAGCAAGGTTCGGGGGAATTCACCCCTCCACTTT.

This rearrangement joins TRBV6-1 to TRBJ2-1; D remains ambiguous. The CDR3 has 12 residues. Germline-derived CDR1 and CDR2 are MNHNS and SASEGT. V lost 2 bases, J lost 6 bases, and 5 bases lay in between. The CDR3 loop is CASSERGNEQFF. DNA for the CDR3: TGTGCCAGCAGTGAACGAGGCAATGAGCAGTTCTTC.

The rearrangement uses TRBV5-1 and TRBJ2-1; 8 bases match TRBD1. The germline V gene has CDR1 SGHRS and CDR2 YFSETQ. With 7 bases clipped from V and 2 bases from J, the junction kept 5 bases outside the gene matches. This CDR3 has 14 residues. CDR3 amino acids: CASSPDRAYNEQFF. CDR3 coding DNA: TGCGCCAGCTCACCGGACAGGGCCTACAATGAGCAGTTCTTC.

This chain uses TRBV19 with TRBJ1-6; a possible D gene is TRBD1 (5 bases). The germline V and J ends were trimmed by 10 bases and 7 bases, with 17 bases remaining between them. This CDR3 has 14 residues. Germline CDR1 is LNHDA and CDR2 is SQIVND (reference sequence). The CDR3 sequence: CATRSGDANSPLHF. CDR3 bases: TGTGCCACTCGAAGCGGGGACGCCAATTCACCCCTCCACTTT. Drawing the rest from reference TRBV19 and TRBJ1-6, the complete variable domain is DGGITQSPKYLFRKEGQNVTLSCEQNLNHDAMYWYRQDPGQGLRLIYYSQIVNDFQKGDIAEGYSVSREKKESFPLTVTSAQKNPTAFYLCATRSGDANSPLHFGNGTRLTVT.

The chain recombines TRBV6-5 with TRBJ2-2, with a tentative D call TRBD2 (5 bases). CDR3 length: 15 residues. V was pared by 2 bases and J by 8 bases, with 15 bases between. Germline V gives CDR1 MNHEY, CDR2 SVGAGI. This CDR3 reads CASSYRIVGSGELFF. The CDR3 region has the DNA TGTGCCAGCAGTTACAGAATTGTTGGGAGTGGGGAGCTGTTTTTT.

The gene calls are TRBV4-3 and TRBJ2-1, with TRBD2 identical over 8 bases. The trim removed 1 base at V and 9 bases at J, leaving 2 bases unmatched. This CDR3 spans 13 amino acids. In germline, CDR1 is LGHNA, CDR2 YSLEER. The CDR3 DNA is TGCGCCAGCAGCCAAGCCCGGGGGGGTGAGCAGTTCTTC. Translation gives CASSQARGGEQFF.

V is TRBV5-6 and J is TRBJ1-5, with 7 bases fitting TRBD1. With 2 bases clipped from V and 2 bases from J, the junction kept 4 bases outside the gene matches. The CDR3 is 15 residues long. Per germline, CDR1 SGHDT and CDR2 YYEEEE. The CDR3 region has the DNA TGTGCCAGCAGCTTTTCCGACAGGGGCAATCAGCCCCAGCATTTT. Translation: CASSFSDRGNQPQHF.

The chain couples TRBV19 to TRBJ1-4; D remains unclear. The germline V gene encodes CDR1 LNHDA and CDR2 SQIVND (reference sequence). V lost 0 bases and J 7 bases, leaving 15 bases between the germline ends. This CDR3 spans 16 amino acids. CDR3 nucleotides: TGTGCCAGTAGTATAGATCGAAGTCTGCAGTCTGAAAAACTGTTTTTT. Translated: CASSIDRSLQSEKLFF.